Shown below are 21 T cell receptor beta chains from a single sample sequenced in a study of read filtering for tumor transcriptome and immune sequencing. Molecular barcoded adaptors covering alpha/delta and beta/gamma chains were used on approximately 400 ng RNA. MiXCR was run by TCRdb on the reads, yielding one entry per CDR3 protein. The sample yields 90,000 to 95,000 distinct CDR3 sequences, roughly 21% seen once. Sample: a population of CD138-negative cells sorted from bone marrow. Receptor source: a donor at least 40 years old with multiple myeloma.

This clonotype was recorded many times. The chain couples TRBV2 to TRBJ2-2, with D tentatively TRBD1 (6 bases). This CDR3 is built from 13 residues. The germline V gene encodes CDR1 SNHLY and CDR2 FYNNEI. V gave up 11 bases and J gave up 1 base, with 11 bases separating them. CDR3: CAGGYWNTGELFF. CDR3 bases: TGTGCCGGGGGCTATTGGAACACCGGGGAGCTGTTTTTT.

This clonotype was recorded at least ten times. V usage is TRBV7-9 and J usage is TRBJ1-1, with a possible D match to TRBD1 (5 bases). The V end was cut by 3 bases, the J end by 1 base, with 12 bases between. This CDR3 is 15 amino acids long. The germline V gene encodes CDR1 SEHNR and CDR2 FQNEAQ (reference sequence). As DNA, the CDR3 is TGTGCCAGCAGCTTGGGGACCCCGAAGAACACTGAAGCTTTCTTT. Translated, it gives CASSLGTPKNTEAFF.

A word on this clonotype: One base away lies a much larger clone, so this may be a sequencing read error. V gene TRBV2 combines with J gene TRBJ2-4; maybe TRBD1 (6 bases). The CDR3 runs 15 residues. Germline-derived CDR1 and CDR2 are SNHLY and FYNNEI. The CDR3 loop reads CAGRGENLAKNIQYF. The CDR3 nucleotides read TGTGCCGGCAGGGGAGAGAATTTAGCCAAAAACATTCAGTACTTC.

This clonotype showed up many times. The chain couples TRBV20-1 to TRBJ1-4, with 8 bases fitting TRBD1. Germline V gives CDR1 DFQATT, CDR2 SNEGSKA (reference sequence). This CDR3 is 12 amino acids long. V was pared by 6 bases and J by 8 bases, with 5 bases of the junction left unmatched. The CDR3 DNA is TGCAGTGCGTTCGACAGGGGCGAAAAACTGTTTTTT. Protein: CSAFDRGEKLFF.

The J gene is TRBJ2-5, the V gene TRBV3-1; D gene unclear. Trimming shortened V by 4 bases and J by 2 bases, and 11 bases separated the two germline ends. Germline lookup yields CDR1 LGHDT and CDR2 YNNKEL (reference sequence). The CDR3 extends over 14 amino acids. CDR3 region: CASSPSWGQETQYF. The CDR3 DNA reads TGTGCCAGCAGCCCCAGTTGGGGTCAAGAGACCCAGTACTTC.

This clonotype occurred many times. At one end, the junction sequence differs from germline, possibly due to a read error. CDR3 coding DNA: TGCAGCGCCACCACGGACAGGTTGAAGACCTGTTTC. Protein sequence: CSATTDRLKTCF. The chain links TRBV29-1 to TRBJ1-2, with TRBD1 identical over 7 bases. Germline CDR1 reads SQVTM; CDR2 reads ANQGSEA. CDR3 length equals 12 residues. The full variable domain, its missing parts supplied by reference TRBV29-1 and TRBJ1-2, is SAVISQKPSRDICQRGTSLTIQCQVDSQVTMMFWYRQQPGQSLTLIATANQGSEATYESGFVIDKFPISRPNLTFSTLTVSNMSPEDSSIYLCSATTDRLKTCFGSGTRLTVV.

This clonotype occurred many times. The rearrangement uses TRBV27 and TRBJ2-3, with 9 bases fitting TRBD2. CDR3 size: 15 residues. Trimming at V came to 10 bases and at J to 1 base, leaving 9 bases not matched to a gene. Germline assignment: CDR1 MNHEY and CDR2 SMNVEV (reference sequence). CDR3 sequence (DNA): TGTGCCACCATCCCCCAGCGGGGGGGCACAGATACGCAGTATTTT. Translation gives CATIPQRGGTDTQYF.

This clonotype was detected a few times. This CDR3 is CASRIRGRPTDTQYF. The CDR3, as DNA: TGTGCCAGCAGAATTCGGGGACGCCCCACAGATACGCAGTATTTT. This chain links TRBV7-8 with TRBJ2-3; D might be TRBD1 or TRBD2, each matching 5 bases. Germline CDR1 and CDR2: SGHVS and FQNEAQ. This CDR3 comprises 15 residues. The germline V and J ends were trimmed by 6 bases and 2 bases, with 15 bases remaining between them.

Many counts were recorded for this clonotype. CDR3 amino acids: CASSLDRGQIGYTF. CDR3 DNA: TGTGCCAGCAGCTTGGACAGGGGGCAGATTGGCTACACCTTC. V is TRBV5-4 and J is TRBJ1-2; 9 bases align to TRBD1. Germline CDR1 SGHNT, CDR2 YYREEE (reference sequence). The CDR3 extends over 14 amino acids. V gave up 0 bases and J gave up 7 bases; unmatched junction bases: 4.

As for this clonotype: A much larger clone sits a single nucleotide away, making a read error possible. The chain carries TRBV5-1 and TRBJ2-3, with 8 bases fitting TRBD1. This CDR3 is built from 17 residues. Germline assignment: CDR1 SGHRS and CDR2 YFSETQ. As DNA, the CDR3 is TGCGACAGCCGAAAATTCGTGCAAAAAAGGACAGGGGATACGCAGTATTTT. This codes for CDSRKFVQKRTGDTQYF.

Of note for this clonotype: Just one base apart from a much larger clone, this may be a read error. DNA for the CDR3: TGTGTCAGCAGCCCACCGAGCAATCAGCCCCAGCATTTT. Translating it yields CVSSPPSNQPQHF. The chain carries TRBV12-3 or TRBV12-4 and TRBJ1-5; D unresolved. This CDR3 contains 13 residues.

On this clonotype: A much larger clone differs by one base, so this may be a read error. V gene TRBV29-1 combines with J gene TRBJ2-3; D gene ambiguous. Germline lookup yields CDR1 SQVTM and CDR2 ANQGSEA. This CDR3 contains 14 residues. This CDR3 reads CSVVMATGTDAQYF. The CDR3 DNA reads TGCAGCGTTGTAATGGCTACGGGCACAGATGCGCAGTATTTT.

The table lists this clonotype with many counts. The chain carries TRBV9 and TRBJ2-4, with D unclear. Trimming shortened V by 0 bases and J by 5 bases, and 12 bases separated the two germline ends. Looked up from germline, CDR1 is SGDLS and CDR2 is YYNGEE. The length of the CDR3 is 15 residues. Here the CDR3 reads CASSVAPQLENIQYF. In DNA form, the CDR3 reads TGTGCCAGCAGCGTAGCTCCCCAGTTGGAAAACATTCAGTACTTC.

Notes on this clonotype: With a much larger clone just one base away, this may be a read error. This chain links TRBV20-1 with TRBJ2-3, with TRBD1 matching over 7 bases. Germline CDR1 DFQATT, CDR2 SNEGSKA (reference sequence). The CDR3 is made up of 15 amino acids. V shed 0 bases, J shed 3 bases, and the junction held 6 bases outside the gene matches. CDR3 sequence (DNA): TGCAGTGCTAGAGATTGGGACAGTCGGACAGATACGCAGTATTTT. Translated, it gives CSARDWDSRTDTQYF.

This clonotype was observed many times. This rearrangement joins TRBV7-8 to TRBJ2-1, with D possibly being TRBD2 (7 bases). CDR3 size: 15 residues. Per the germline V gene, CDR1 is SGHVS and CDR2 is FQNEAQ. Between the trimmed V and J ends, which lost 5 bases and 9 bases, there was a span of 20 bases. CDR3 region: CASSPSGGARGEQFF. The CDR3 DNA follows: TGTGCCAGCAGCCCTAGTGGGGGGGCAAGGGGTGAGCAGTTCTTC.

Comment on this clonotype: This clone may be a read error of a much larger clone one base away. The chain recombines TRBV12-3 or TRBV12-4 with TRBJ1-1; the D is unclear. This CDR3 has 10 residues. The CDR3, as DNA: TGTACCAGCTCCATCACTGAAGCTTTCTTT. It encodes CTSSITEAFF.

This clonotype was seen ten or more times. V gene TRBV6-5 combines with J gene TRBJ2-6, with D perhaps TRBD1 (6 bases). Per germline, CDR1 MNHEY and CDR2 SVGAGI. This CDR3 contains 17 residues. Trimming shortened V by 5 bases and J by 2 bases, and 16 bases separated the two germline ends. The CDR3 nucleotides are TGTGCCAGCAGTAAAACTCTGAAGGGGGCTGGGGCCAACGTCCTGACTTTC. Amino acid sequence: CASSKTLKGAGANVLTF.

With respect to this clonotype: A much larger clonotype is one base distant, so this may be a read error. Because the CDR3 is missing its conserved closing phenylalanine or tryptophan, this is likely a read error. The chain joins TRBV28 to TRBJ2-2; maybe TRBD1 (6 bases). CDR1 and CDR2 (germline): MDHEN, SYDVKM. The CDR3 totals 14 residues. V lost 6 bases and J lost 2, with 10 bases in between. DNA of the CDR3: TGTGCCAGCAGGTCGGACAGTAACACCGGGGAGCTGTTTTCT. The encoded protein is CASRSDSNTGELFS.

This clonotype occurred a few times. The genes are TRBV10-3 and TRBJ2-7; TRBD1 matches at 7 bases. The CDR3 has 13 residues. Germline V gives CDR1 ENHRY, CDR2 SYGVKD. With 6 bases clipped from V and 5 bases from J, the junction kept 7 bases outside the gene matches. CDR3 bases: TGTGCCATCAGCGACAGGGTTGAGGACGAGCAGTACTTC. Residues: CAISDRVEDEQYF.

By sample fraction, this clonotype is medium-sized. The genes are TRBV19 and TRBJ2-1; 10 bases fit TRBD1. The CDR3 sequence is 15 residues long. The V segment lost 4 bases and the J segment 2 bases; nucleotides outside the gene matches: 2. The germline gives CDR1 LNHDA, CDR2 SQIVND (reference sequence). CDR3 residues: CASSKGQGTYNEQFF. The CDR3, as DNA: TGTGCCAGTAGTAAGGGACAGGGGACCTACAATGAGCAGTTCTTC. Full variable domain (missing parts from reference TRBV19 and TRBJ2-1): DGGITQSPKYLFRKEGQNVTLSCEQNLNHDAMYWYRQDPGQGLRLIYYSQIVNDFQKGDIAEGYSVSREKKESFPLTVTSAQKNPTAFYLCASSKGQGTYNEQFFGPGTRLTVL.

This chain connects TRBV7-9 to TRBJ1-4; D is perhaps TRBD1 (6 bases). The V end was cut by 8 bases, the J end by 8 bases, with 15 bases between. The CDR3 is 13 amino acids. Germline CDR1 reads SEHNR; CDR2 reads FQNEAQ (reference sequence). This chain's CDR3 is CASGNRELEKLFF. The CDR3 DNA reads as TGTGCCAGCGGCAACAGGGAATTAGAAAAACTGTTTTTT.